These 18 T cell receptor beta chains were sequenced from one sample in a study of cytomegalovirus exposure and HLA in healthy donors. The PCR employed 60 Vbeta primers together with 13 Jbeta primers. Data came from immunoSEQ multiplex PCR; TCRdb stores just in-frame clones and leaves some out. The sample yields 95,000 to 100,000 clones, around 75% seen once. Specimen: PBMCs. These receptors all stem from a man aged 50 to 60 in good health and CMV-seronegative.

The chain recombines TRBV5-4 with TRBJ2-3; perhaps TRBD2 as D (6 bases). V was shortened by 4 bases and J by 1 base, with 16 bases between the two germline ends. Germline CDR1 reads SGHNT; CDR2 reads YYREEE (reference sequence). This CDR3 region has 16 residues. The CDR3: CASSVGSWGGTDTQYF. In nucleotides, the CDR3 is TGTGCCAGCAGCGTAGGATCTTGGGGGGGCACAGATACGCAGTATTTT.

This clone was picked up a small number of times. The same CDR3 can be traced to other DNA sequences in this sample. CDR3 residues: CASSPTGGSTDTQYF. Written as DNA, the CDR3 is TGTGCCAGCAGTCCTACAGGGGGAAGCACAGATACGCAGTATTTT. V gene TRBV5-6 combines with J gene TRBJ2-3; 8 bases line up with TRBD1. The CDR3 runs to 15 residues. J was trimmed by 0 bases and V by 5 bases; bases with no gene match: 5. Per germline, CDR1 SGHDT and CDR2 YYEEEE.

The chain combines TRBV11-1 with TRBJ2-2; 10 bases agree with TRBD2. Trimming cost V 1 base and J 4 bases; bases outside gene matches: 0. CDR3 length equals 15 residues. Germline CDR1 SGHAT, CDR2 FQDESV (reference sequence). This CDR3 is CASSLVAGGTGELFF. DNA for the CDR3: TGTGCCAGCAGCTTAGTAGCGGGAGGCACCGGGGAGCTGTTTTTT. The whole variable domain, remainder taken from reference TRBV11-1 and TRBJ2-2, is EAEVAQSPRYKITEKSQAVAFWCDPISGHATLYWYRQILGQGPELLVQFQDESVVDDSQLPKDRFSAERLKGVDSTLKIQPAELGDSAMYLCASSLVAGGTGELFFGEGSRLTVL.

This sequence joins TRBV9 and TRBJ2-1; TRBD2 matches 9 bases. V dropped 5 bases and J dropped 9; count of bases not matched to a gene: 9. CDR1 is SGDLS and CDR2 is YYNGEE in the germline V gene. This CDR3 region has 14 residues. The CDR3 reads CASSGSGRSSEQFF. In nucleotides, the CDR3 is TGTGCCAGCAGTGGTAGCGGGAGATCGTCTGAGCAGTTCTTC.

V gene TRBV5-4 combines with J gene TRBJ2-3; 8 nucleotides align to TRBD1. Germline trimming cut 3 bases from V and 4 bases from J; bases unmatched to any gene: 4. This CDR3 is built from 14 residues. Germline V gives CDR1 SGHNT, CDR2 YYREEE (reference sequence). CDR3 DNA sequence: TGTGCCAGCAGCTCTCAGGGGGCGGCAGATACGCAGTATTTT. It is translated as CASSSQGAADTQYF.

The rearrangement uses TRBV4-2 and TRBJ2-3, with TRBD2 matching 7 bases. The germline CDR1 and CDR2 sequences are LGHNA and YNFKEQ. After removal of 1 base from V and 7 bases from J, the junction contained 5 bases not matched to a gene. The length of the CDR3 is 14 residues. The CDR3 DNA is TGTGCCAGCAGCCAAGGGCGCGGGGGAAATACGCAGTATTTT. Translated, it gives CASSQGRGGNTQYF.

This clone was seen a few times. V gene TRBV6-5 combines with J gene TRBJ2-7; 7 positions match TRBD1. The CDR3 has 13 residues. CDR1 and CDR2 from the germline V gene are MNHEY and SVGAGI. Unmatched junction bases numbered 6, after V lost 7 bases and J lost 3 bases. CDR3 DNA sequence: TGTGCCAGCACCTTGACAGGGATCTACGAGCAGTACTTC. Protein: CASTLTGIYEQYF.

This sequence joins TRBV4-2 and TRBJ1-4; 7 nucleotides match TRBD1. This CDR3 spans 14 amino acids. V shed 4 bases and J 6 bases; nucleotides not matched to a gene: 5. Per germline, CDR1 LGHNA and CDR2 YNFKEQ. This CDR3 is CASSRDRVHEKLFF. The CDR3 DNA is TGTGCCAGCAGCCGAGACAGGGTACATGAAAAACTGTTTTTT.

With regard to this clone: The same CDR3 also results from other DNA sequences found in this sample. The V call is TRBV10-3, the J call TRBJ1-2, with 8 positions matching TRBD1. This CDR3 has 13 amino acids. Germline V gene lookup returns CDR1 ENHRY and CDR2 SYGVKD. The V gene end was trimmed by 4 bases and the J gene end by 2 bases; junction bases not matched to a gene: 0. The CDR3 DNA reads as TGTGCCATCAGTGGGACAGGGAACTATGGCTACACCTTC. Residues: CAISGTGNYGYTF.

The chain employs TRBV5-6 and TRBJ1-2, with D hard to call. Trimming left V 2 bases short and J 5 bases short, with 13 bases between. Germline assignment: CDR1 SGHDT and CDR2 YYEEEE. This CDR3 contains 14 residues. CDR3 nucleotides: TGTGCCAGCAGCTTTGGTCGGCGGGAGTATGGCTACACCTTC. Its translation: CASSFGRREYGYTF.

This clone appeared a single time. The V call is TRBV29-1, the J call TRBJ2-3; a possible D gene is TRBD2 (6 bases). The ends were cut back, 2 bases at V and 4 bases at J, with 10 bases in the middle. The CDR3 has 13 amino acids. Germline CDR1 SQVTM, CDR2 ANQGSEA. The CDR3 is CSVEPGVADTQYF. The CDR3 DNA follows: TGCAGCGTTGAACCGGGGGTTGCAGATACGCAGTATTTT.

CDR3 amino acids: CASSLTVTYGYTF. In DNA form, the CDR3 reads TGCGCCAGCAGCTTGACGGTTACCTATGGCTACACCTTC. This chain joins TRBV5-1 and TRBJ1-2, with D unclear. Germline V gives CDR1 SGHRS, CDR2 YFSETQ. Trimming took off 1 base at V and 4 bases at J, with 8 bases between the two ends. The CDR3 consists of 13 residues.

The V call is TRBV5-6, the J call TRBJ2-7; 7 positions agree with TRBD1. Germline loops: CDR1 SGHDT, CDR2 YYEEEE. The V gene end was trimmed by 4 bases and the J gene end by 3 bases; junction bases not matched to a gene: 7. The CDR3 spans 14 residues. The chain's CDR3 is CASSPGTALYEQYF. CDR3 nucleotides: TGTGCCAGCAGCCCCGGGACAGCTCTCTACGAGCAGTACTTC.

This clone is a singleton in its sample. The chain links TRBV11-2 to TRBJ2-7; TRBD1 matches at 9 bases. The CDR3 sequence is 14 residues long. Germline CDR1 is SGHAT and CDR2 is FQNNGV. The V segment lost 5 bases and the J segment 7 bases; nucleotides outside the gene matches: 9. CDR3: CASSRTGGSKEQYF. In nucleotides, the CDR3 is TGTGCCAGCAGCCGAACAGGGGGCTCTAAAGAGCAGTACTTC.

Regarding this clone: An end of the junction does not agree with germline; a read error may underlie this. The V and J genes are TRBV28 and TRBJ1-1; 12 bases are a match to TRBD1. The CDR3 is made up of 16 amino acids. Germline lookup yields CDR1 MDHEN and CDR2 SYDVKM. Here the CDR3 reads CASSPGTGGVKTEAFF. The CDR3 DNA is TGTGCCAGCAGTCCCGGGACAGGGGGCGTGAAAACTGAAGCTTTCTTT.

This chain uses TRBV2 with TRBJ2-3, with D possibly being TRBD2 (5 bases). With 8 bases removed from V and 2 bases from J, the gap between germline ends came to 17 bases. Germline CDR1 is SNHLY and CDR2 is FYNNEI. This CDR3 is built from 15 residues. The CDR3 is CASARRGTFTDTQYF. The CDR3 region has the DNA TGTGCCAGCGCCCGCCGGGGAACCTTCACAGATACGCAGTATTTT.

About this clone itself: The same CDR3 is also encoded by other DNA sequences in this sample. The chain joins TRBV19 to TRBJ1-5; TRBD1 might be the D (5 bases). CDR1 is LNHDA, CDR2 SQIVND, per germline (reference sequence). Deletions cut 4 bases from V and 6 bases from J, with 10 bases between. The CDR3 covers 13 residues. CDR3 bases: TGTGCCAGTAGTAGGGGGGGTTCTCAGCCCCAGCATTTT. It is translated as CASSRGGSQPQHF.

The CDR3 DNA is TGTGCCAGCAGTTTAGGGGCCCAGGGGGAAGGCTACACCTTC. Protein: CASSLGAQGEGYTF. V usage is TRBV27 and J usage is TRBJ1-2; 7 nucleotides align to TRBD1. This CDR3 is 14 amino acids long. V lost 2 bases, J lost 8 bases, and 8 bases stayed unmatched. Per germline, CDR1 MNHEY and CDR2 SMNVEV (reference sequence).